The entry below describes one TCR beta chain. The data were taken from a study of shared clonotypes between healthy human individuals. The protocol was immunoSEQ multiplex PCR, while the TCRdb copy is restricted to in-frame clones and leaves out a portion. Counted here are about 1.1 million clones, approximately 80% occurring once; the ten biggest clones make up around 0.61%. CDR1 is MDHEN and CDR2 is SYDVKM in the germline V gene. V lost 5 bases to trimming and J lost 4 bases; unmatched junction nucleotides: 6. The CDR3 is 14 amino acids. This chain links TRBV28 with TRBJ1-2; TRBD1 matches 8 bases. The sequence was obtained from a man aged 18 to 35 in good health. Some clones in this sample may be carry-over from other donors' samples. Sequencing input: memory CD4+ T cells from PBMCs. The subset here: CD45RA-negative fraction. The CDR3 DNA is TGTGCCAGCAGTCCACCGACAGGGGCCTATGGCTACACCTTC. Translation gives CASSPPTGAYGYTF.